Sequencing of this TCR beta chain was carried out in a study of OX40 agonist ivuxolimab in advanced cancers. Overall study results and limits: Patients with a partial response at 0.1-3.0 mg/kg had among the lowest clonal expansion. Nonresponders included some who also had low normalized T-cell clonal expansion.

The table came from immunoSEQ multiplex PCR; TCRdb's copy has only in-frame clones and leaves some out. The profile shows 60,000 to 100,000 clones, around 87% of them singletons. V shed 5 bases and J shed 0 bases, with 8 bases lying between them. Germline loops: CDR1 SEHNR, CDR2 FQNEAQ (reference sequence). There are 15 residues in the CDR3. Note on this clone: Antigen unknown.

This material consisted of CD4+ or CD8+ T cells sorted from blood, taken in a trial of the OX40 agonist ivuxolimab. The origin of this receptor is an adult with an advanced solid tumor such as melanoma, head and neck, liver or kidney cancer. V is TRBV7-9 and J is TRBJ2-6; D is undetermined. The CDR3 DNA follows: TGTGCCAGCAGCCCTCAGAGCTCTGGGGCCAACGTCCTGACTTTC. Its translation: CASSPQSSGANVLTF.